One and the same sample provided the 32 T cell receptor beta chains below, sequenced in a study of cytotoxic CD8 clonotypes in ibrutinib-treated CLL. Produced via immunoSEQ multiplex PCR; TCRdb's table is partial and in-frame only. The sample yields 150,000 to 250,000 clones, approximately 68% seen once. The sample here was PBMCs, taken after 24 months of ibrutinib treatment. The receptors derive from a human donor with chronic lymphocytic leukemia.

This sequence joins TRBV5-5 and TRBJ2-1; 12 bases agree with TRBD2. The V segment lost 4 bases and the J segment 7 bases; nucleotides outside the gene matches: 6. The CDR3 is 15 residues long. Germline loops: CDR1 SGHKS, CDR2 YYEKEE (reference sequence). CDR3 sequence (DNA): TGTGCCAGCAGCACGGGACTAGCGGGCTATAATGAGCAGTTCTTC. It translates to CASSTGLAGYNEQFF.

V usage is TRBV28 and J usage is TRBJ2-7; 8 bases line up with TRBD1. Germline lookup yields CDR1 MDHEN and CDR2 SYDVKM. Losses at the gene ends were 2 bases for V and 7 bases for J; bases not matched to a gene: 16. CDR3 size: 17 residues. The CDR3 DNA is TGTGCCAGCAGTTTACGTCGGACAGGGCGCGGGGTGAGGGAGCAGTACTTC. It translates to CASSLRRTGRGVREQYF. Full variable domain (rest looked up from reference TRBV28 and TRBJ2-7): DVKVTQSSRYLVKRTGEKVFLECVQDMDHENMFWYRQDPGLGLRLIYFSYDVKMKEKGDIPEGYSVSREKKERFSLILESASTNQTSMYLCASSLRRTGRGVREQYFGPGTRLTVT.

The rearrangement links TRBV7-6 to TRBJ1-3, with TRBD1 as a possible D gene (5 bases). Germline V gene data show CDR1 as SGHVS and CDR2 as FNYEAQ. CDR3 length equals 16 residues. Trimming cost V 1 base and J 7 bases, with 17 bases left between them. This CDR3 is CASSLEIGRDHNTIYF. CDR3 nucleotides: TGTGCCAGCAGCTTAGAGATCGGCAGGGATCATAACACCATATATTTT.

This clone was counted only a few times. The chain has TRBV19 and TRBJ1-5; 9 nucleotides align to TRBD1. After removal of 5 bases from V and 5 bases from J, the junction contained 7 bases not matched to a gene. The CDR3 is 15 amino acids. Germline V gene lookup returns CDR1 LNHDA and CDR2 SQIVND (reference sequence). The CDR3 region has the DNA TGTGCCAGTAGTTCCTGGACAGGGGAAGATCAGCCCCAGCATTTT. Translated: CASSSWTGEDQPQHF.

The chain couples TRBV9 to TRBJ2-3; 9 nucleotides line up with TRBD2. Germline lookup yields CDR1 SGDLS and CDR2 YYNGEE. V lost 0 bases, J lost 4 bases, and 6 bases stayed unmatched. The CDR3 is made up of 16 amino acids. The CDR3 coding sequence is TGTGCCAGCAGCGTAGGGGTAGCGGGAGATTCAGATACGCAGTATTTT. Its protein product is CASSVGVAGDSDTQYF.

This clone was seen more than once but under ten times. The rearrangement joins TRBV27 to TRBJ2-3; D is unresolved. CDR1 MNHEY and CDR2 SMNVEV come from the germline V gene (reference sequence). V gave up 4 bases and J gave up 8 bases, with 13 bases separating them. The CDR3 contains 13 residues. Here the CDR3 DNA reads TGTGCCAGCAGTTCCTCTAGATTTGGTACGCAGTATTTT. Protein sequence: CASSSSRFGTQYF.

The DNA of the CDR3 is TGCGCCAGCAGCTTGGGGGGCACAGATACGCAGTATTTT. Its translation: CASSLGGTDTQYF. The V call is TRBV5-1, the J call TRBJ2-3; no clear D gene. The V end lost 0 bases, the J end lost 1 base, and 3 bases lay between the germline ends. The germline gives CDR1 SGHRS, CDR2 YFSETQ. This CDR3 region has 13 residues. The complete variable domain, with remaining parts taken from reference TRBV5-1 and TRBJ2-3, reads KAGVTQTPRYLIKTRGQQVTLSCSPISGHRSVSWYQQTPGQGLQFLFEYFSETQRNKGNFPGRFSGRQFSNSRSEMNVSTLELGDSALYLCASSLGGTDTQYFGPGTRLTVL.

The V and J genes are TRBV28 and TRBJ1-1, with D perhaps matching TRBD1 (5 bases). V lost 7 bases, J lost 3 bases, and 24 bases lay in between. The CDR3 totals 17 residues. Germline CDR1 is MDHEN and CDR2 is SYDVKM. CDR3 amino acids: CASTRRGSKVGYTEAFF. CDR3 DNA: TGTGCCAGCACCCGACGGGGCAGTAAGGTTGGATACACTGAAGCTTTCTTT.

This clone was seen a handful of times. V and J are TRBV5-4 and TRBJ2-3, with 7 bases that match TRBD2. Germline CDR1 and CDR2: SGHNT and YYREEE (reference sequence). J lost 2 bases, V lost 4 bases, and 7 bases had no gene match. This CDR3 contains 15 residues. The CDR3 sequence is CASSGQGLNTDTQYF. The DNA for the CDR3 is TGTGCCAGCAGCGGCCAGGGACTAAACACAGATACGCAGTATTTT.

CDR3 region: CASSLDLGQETQYF. The DNA of the CDR3 is TGTGCCAGCAGCTTAGATCTGGGTCAAGAGACCCAGTACTTC. The chain is built from TRBV11-1 and TRBJ2-5; no reliable D call. Germline V lookup: CDR1 SGHAT, CDR2 FQDESV (reference sequence). Deletions cut 1 base from V and 2 bases from J, with 8 bases between. This CDR3 is built from 14 residues.

The V gene is TRBV6-1, the J gene TRBJ1-4, with 8 bases fitting TRBD1. The CDR3 covers 14 residues. The V gene end was trimmed by 6 bases and the J gene end by 8 bases; junction bases not matched to a gene: 8. The germline gives CDR1 MNHNS, CDR2 SASEGT. CDR3 residues: CASSVGQGREKLFF. The CDR3 DNA is TGTGCCAGCAGCGTCGGACAGGGCAGAGAAAAACTGTTTTTT.

The chain has TRBV7-2 and TRBJ2-1, with 7 bases lining up with TRBD1. The germline V gene encodes CDR1 SGHTA and CDR2 FQGNSA. With 5 bases clipped from V and 4 bases from J, the junction kept 2 bases outside the gene matches. This CDR3 has 13 residues. The CDR3 spells CASSPTGYNEQFF. The CDR3, as DNA: TGTGCCAGCAGCCCGACAGGGTACAATGAGCAGTTCTTC.

The chain has TRBV7-2 and TRBJ2-1; TRBD1 matches 7 bases. The V gene end was trimmed by 5 bases and the J gene end by 5 bases; junction bases not matched to a gene: 6. The CDR3 is made up of 14 amino acids. The V gene's germline CDR1 is SGHTA and CDR2 FQGNSA. The CDR3 reads CASSLNRGDNEQFF. CDR3 nucleotide sequence: TGTGCCAGCAGCCTCAACAGGGGAGACAATGAGCAGTTCTTC.

J is TRBJ2-3 and V is TRBV5-1, with TRBD2 as a possible D gene (6 bases). This CDR3 is built from 13 residues. V gave up 5 bases and J gave up 4 bases, with 11 bases separating them. Germline CDR1 and CDR2: SGHRS and YFSETQ. CDR3 nucleotide sequence: TGCGCCAGCAGGGAAGGGACTTCAGATACGCAGTATTTT. Amino acid sequence: CASREGTSDTQYF.

The count of this clone is one. The chain recombines TRBV7-9 with TRBJ2-3, with 7 bases matching TRBD1. Germline trimming cut 7 bases from V and 2 bases from J; bases unmatched to any gene: 9. The CDR3 has 15 amino acids. Germline CDR1 SEHNR, CDR2 FQNEAQ (reference sequence). CDR3 protein: CASTRTGTATDTQYF. The CDR3 nucleotides are TGTGCCAGCACTAGAACCGGGACAGCCACAGATACGCAGTATTTT.

Concerning this clone itself: Germline and junction disagree at one end, which may indicate a read error. The chain employs TRBV7-7 and TRBJ2-1; 13 nucleotides agree with TRBD2. CDR3 size: 15 residues. Germline CDR1 is SSHAT and CDR2 is FNYEAQ (reference sequence). The CDR3 loop reads CASSYGLAGVYEQFF. CDR3 DNA: TGTGCTAGCAGCTACGGACTAGCGGGAGTCTATGAGCAGTTCTTC.

The chain combines TRBV18 with TRBJ2-2; D is perhaps TRBD2 (6 bases). Germline values: CDR1 KGHSH, CDR2 LQKENI. This CDR3 is 13 amino acids long. V shed 3 bases and J shed 7 bases, with 9 bases lying between them. In DNA form, the CDR3 reads TGTGCCAGCTCACCCTCGGAGGGCGGGGAGCTGTTTTTT. It specifies CASSPSEGGELFF.

The V and J genes are TRBV5-4 and TRBJ2-5; TRBD2 matches at 9 bases. Trimming removed 2 bases from V and 3 bases from J; junction bases left unmatched: 5. Germline CDR1 is SGHNT and CDR2 is YYREEE (reference sequence). The CDR3 extends over 15 amino acids. CDR3 sequence: CASSLPGLAKETQYF. CDR3 in DNA: TGTGCCAGCAGCTTACCGGGACTAGCAAAAGAGACCCAGTACTTC.

The sample holds one count of this clone. The V and J genes are TRBV11-2 and TRBJ1-2, with D perhaps TRBD1 (5 bases). This CDR3 contains 13 residues. V shed 4 bases and J shed 6 bases, with 12 bases lying between them. Germline V CDR1 and CDR2: SGHAT, FQNNGV. The CDR3 sequence is CASSCRPRDGYTF. The DNA of the CDR3 is TGTGCCAGCAGCTGCCGCCCCAGGGATGGCTACACCTTC.

The J gene is TRBJ2-7, the V gene TRBV2, with 9 bases matching TRBD1. The trim removed 4 bases at V and 3 bases at J, leaving 4 bases unmatched. The CDR3 length is 14 residues. Germline loops: CDR1 SNHLY, CDR2 FYNNEI. The CDR3 coding sequence is TGTGCCAGCAGTGTTCGACAGGGGGTCTACGAGCAGTACTTC. Amino acid sequence: CASSVRQGVYEQYF.

The chain joins TRBV5-4 to TRBJ2-7, with D possibly TRBD2 on 6 matching bases. There are 12 residues in the CDR3. Between the trimmed V and J ends, which lost 10 bases and 3 bases, there was a span of 14 bases. Germline CDR1 is SGHNT and CDR2 is YYREEE (reference sequence). CDR3 protein: CAYRGSDYEQYF. The CDR3 region has the DNA TGTGCCTATCGGGGGTCGGACTACGAGCAGTACTTC.

The chain employs TRBV30 and TRBJ2-3; 9 bases align to TRBD1. The CDR3 has 12 amino acids. Looked up from germline, CDR1 is GTSNPN and CDR2 is SVGIG (reference sequence). The junction had 1 base not matched to a gene; V was cut back by 7 bases and J by 2 bases. CDR3 loop: CASQGATDTQYF. As DNA, the CDR3 is TGTGCCTCACAGGGGGCCACAGATACGCAGTATTTT. Combining the CDR3 with reference TRBV30 and TRBJ2-3 gives the whole variable domain SQTIHQWPATLVQPVGSPLSLECTVEGTSNPNLYWYRQAAGRGLQLLFYSVGIGQISSEVPQNLSASRPQDRQFILSSKKLLLSDSGFYLCASQGATDTQYFGPGTRLTVL.

As to this clone: The sample has other DNA sequences that encode this CDR3 too. The chain uses TRBV7-2 and TRBJ1-5; unclear D gene. Trimming cost V 4 bases and J 3 bases, with 4 bases left between them. The CDR3 contains 12 residues. The germline V gene has CDR1 SGHTA and CDR2 FQGNSA. The CDR3 nucleotides are TGTGCCAGCAGCTCTACCAATCAGCCCCAGCATTTT. Translation: CASSSTNQPQHF.

Here the CDR3 DNA reads TGTGCCAGCATCCCAGCGGGGGTTTCGTCTAGCTATGGCTACACCTTC. Its protein is CASIPAGVSSSYGYTF. J is TRBJ1-2 and V is TRBV7-9, with D perhaps TRBD1 (5 bases). Looked up from germline, CDR1 is SEHNR and CDR2 is FQNEAQ (reference sequence). Trimming cost V 7 bases and J 4 bases, with 22 bases left between them. This CDR3 has 16 amino acids.

The chain couples TRBV19 to TRBJ2-7, with D perhaps TRBD1 or TRBD2 (5 bases each). This CDR3 contains 16 residues. The germline V gene has CDR1 LNHDA and CDR2 SQIVND (reference sequence). Trimming cost V 3 bases and J 0 bases, with 15 bases left between them. The CDR3 spells CASSIGGHVSSYEQYF. The CDR3 nucleotides are TGTGCCAGTAGTATTGGGGGTCATGTTAGCTCCTACGAGCAGTACTTC.

The rearrangement links TRBV30 to TRBJ2-7; D unclear. Germline V CDR1 and CDR2: GTSNPN, SVGIG (reference sequence). Between the trimmed V and J ends, which lost 0 bases and 4 bases, there was a span of 10 bases. This CDR3 region has 13 residues. In DNA form, the CDR3 reads TGTGCCTGGAGTGTAAACAGTCAATACGAGCAGTACTTC. Translated: CAWSVNSQYEQYF.

The chain uses TRBV6-5 and TRBJ2-2; 8 nucleotides line up with TRBD2. This CDR3 region has 16 residues. V shed 1 base and J 5 bases; nucleotides not matched to a gene: 6. CDR1 and CDR2 (germline): MNHEY, SVGAGI. Here the CDR3 reads CASSYFPGLATGELFF. The CDR3 DNA sequence: TGTGCCAGCAGTTACTTCCCCGGACTAGCAACCGGGGAGCTGTTTTTT.

The genes are TRBV12-5 and TRBJ2-7; 7 bases fit TRBD1. This CDR3 region has 16 residues. V lost 6 bases and J lost 3; bases outside the gene matches: 14. CDR1 is LGHNT, CDR2 FRNRAP, per germline. As DNA, the CDR3 is TGTGCTAGTGGAATTCACATTGGGGACAGCGACTACGAGCAGTACTTC. This sequence encodes CASGIHIGDSDYEQYF.

The gene calls are TRBV15 and TRBJ2-7; TRBD1 aligns across 9 bases. CDR1 is LNHNV, CDR2 YYDKDF, per germline (reference sequence). The CDR3 totals 16 residues. Germline trimming cut 2 bases from V and 0 bases from J; bases unmatched to any gene: 5. The CDR3 DNA reads TGTGCCACCAGCAGAAGGACAGGGGCAGCCTCCTACGAGCAGTACTTC. Translation: CATSRRTGAASYEQYF. The whole variable domain, filled in from reference TRBV15 and TRBJ2-7, reads DAMVIQNPRYQVTQFGKPVTLSCSQTLNHNVMYWYQQKSSQAPKLLFHYYDKDFNNEADTPDNFQSRRPNTSFCFLDIRSPGLGDTAMYLCATSRRTGAASYEQYFGPGTRLTVT.

This rearrangement joins TRBV7-9 to TRBJ2-5; TRBD2 matches at 9 bases. The trim removed 1 base at V and 1 base at J, leaving 4 bases unmatched. CDR1 and CDR2 from the germline V gene are SEHNR and FQNEAQ (reference sequence). This CDR3 comprises 16 residues. CDR3 in amino acids: CASSLVSGSFQETQYF. CDR3 nucleotide sequence: TGTGCCAGCAGCTTAGTTAGCGGGAGCTTCCAAGAGACCCAGTACTTC.

J is TRBJ2-7 and V is TRBV4-1; no reliable D call. With 4 bases removed from V and 2 bases from J, the gap between germline ends came to 12 bases. Germline V gene data show CDR1 as MGHRA and CDR2 as YSYEKL. The CDR3 is 14 amino acids. The CDR3 sequence: CASSPISDPYEQYF. The CDR3 DNA sequence: TGCGCCAGCAGCCCTATAAGCGATCCCTACGAGCAGTACTTC.

A few counts support this clone. This chain joins TRBV7-9 and TRBJ1-2; TRBD1 might be the D (6 bases). Trimming stripped 5 bases from V and 6 bases from J, with 13 bases between. CDR1 is SEHNR and CDR2 is FQNEAQ in the germline V gene (reference sequence). The CDR3 loop spans 13 amino acids. The CDR3 loop is CASSTDRFDGYTF. The CDR3 DNA reads as TGTGCCAGCAGCACCGACAGGTTCGATGGCTACACCTTC.